This paragraph covers one T cell receptor (beta chain) sequence. Its antigen is unknown. This sample stems from a study of T-cell memory formation after mild COVID-19. Overall study results and limits: Nothing confirmed that second-wave clones peaking on day 37 were specific for SARS-CoV-2. CM and EM subsets held most contracting CD4+ clones; EMRA held CD8+ ones.

TCRdb analysed the 5' RACE reads with MiXCR anew, one entry per CDR3 protein. Among roughly 310,000 distinct CDR3 sequences listed, 15% to 20% were seen once. This clonotype originated in a man younger than 35 who had mild COVID-19 (a few samples of this study predate the infection). Cell type and time point are not known. What was sequenced was PBMCs or a T cell subset sorted from them (not recorded which).

CDR3 protein: CASGSPVSGNQPQHF. As DNA, the CDR3 is TGTGCCAGTGGTAGTCCGGTCTCGGGCAATCAGCCCCAGCATTTT. The chain links TRBV28 to TRBJ1-5, with D hard to call. This CDR3 region has 15 residues. Trimming removed 9 bases at V and 2 bases at J, with 17 bases between. Germline V CDR1 and CDR2: MDHEN, SYDVKM.